This TCR beta chain emerged from a study of T cell repertoires in cytomegalovirus infection. Whole-study results and caveats: Predominance within the ex vivo response was attributable to HLA-C-restricted CMV-specific TCR beta clonotypes.

TCRdb ran MiXCR on the reads and lists one entry per CDR3 protein. The sample holds about 130,000 distinct CDR3 sequences; 20% to 30% are singletons and the top ten take almost 35%. As regards this clonotype: Its specificity is not known.

CDR1 is MNHNY, CDR2 SVGAGI, per germline (reference sequence). The CDR3 spans 14 residues. Losses at the gene ends were 6 bases for V and 8 bases for J; bases not matched to a gene: 12. The TCR sequence derives from a human donor in good health (CMV status not recorded). Some clones in this sample may be carry-over from other donors' samples. The sequenced material came from PBMCs, sequenced either directly or after in vitro stimulation (not recorded which). The chain is built from TRBV6-6 and TRBJ1-2, with 7 nucleotides matching TRBD1. The CDR3 nucleotides read TGTGCCAGCAGGGCCCTGGGACAGCCCGCAGGCTACACCTTC. It is translated as CASRALGQPAGYTF.